The T cell receptor (beta chain) described here comes from a study of blood T cell repertoires in COVID-19 (dated by TCRdb to 2019 to 2021). With respect to the entire study: Collaborator samples came from the United States, Italy and Spain and covered acute and convalescent phases of COVID-19. A freely available public database, intended as a resource for researchers studying the immune response to SARS-CoV-2, is where the repertoires were released. The samples were drawn from the first 160 participants of the ongoing ImmuneRACE study and from 950 to 1,500 subjects provided by 6 global collaborators. The material from the prospective study consisted of cDNA or gDNA derived from T cells, B-cell-depleted T cells, or PBMCs. Sample metadata almost always included a de-identified subject ID, COVID-19 status, age in years and sex. HLA class I and class II types, where available, came from metadata supplied by the sample provider rather than from assay-based typing. Deeply sampled blood TCRbeta repertoires from subjects exposed to, actively infected with, or recovered from COVID-19 were included in the dataset.

A word on this clone: Its antigen remains unidentified. The record has no base qualities; no much larger clone is one base away.

Each collaborating institution followed its own protocols to collect whole blood in K2EDTA tubes. For TCRbeta analysis, collaborator samples were shipped as frozen whole blood, as isolated PBMCs, or as DNA extracted from either sample type. TCRbeta CDR3 regions were amplified from genomic DNA using the immunoSEQ Assay, a bias-controlled multiplex PCR. As for the original processing: The number of nucleated cells in each sample was estimated from the amplification of reference gene primers within the assay. To quantify the absolute abundance of each unique TCRbeta CDR3 rearrangement, sequence reads were collapsed and filtered. For each sample, productive Simpson clonality was calculated by taking the square root of Simpson's diversity index across productive rearrangements. This immuneACCESS table, as held by TCRdb, lists in-frame sequences with V and J called but not all clones. Of the missing ones, under half trace to an unresolved V gene in checked studies; the others have no known cause. V, J and clone size are taken as reported in that table, and D and trimming were inferred from the DNA itself. The sample records about 78,000 clones, over 80% of which are singletons. Together, the top ten hold 4.5% to 7% of the sample.

Deletion took 0 bases off V and 0 bases off J, with a span of 10 bases between the germline ends. CDR1 and CDR2, per the germline V gene, are ENHRY and SYGVKD. The CDR3, cysteine through phenylalanine, is 16 amino acids long. Just the 48-base CDR3 DNA is kept, in frame starting at base 1. What the study reported, not specific to this receptor: Clinical and demographic metadata were provided uncurated, with the amount varying by source and participant.

The TCR was taken from a man aged 55 to 69 with active or convalescent COVID-19. Sequencing used peripheral blood. This chain is built from TRBV10-3 and TRBJ2-3; no D gene can be assigned with confidence. CDR3 protein: CAISESGRHSTDTQYF. The nucleotides read TGTGCCATCAGTGAGTCGGGCAGACATAGCACAGATACGCAGTATTTT.